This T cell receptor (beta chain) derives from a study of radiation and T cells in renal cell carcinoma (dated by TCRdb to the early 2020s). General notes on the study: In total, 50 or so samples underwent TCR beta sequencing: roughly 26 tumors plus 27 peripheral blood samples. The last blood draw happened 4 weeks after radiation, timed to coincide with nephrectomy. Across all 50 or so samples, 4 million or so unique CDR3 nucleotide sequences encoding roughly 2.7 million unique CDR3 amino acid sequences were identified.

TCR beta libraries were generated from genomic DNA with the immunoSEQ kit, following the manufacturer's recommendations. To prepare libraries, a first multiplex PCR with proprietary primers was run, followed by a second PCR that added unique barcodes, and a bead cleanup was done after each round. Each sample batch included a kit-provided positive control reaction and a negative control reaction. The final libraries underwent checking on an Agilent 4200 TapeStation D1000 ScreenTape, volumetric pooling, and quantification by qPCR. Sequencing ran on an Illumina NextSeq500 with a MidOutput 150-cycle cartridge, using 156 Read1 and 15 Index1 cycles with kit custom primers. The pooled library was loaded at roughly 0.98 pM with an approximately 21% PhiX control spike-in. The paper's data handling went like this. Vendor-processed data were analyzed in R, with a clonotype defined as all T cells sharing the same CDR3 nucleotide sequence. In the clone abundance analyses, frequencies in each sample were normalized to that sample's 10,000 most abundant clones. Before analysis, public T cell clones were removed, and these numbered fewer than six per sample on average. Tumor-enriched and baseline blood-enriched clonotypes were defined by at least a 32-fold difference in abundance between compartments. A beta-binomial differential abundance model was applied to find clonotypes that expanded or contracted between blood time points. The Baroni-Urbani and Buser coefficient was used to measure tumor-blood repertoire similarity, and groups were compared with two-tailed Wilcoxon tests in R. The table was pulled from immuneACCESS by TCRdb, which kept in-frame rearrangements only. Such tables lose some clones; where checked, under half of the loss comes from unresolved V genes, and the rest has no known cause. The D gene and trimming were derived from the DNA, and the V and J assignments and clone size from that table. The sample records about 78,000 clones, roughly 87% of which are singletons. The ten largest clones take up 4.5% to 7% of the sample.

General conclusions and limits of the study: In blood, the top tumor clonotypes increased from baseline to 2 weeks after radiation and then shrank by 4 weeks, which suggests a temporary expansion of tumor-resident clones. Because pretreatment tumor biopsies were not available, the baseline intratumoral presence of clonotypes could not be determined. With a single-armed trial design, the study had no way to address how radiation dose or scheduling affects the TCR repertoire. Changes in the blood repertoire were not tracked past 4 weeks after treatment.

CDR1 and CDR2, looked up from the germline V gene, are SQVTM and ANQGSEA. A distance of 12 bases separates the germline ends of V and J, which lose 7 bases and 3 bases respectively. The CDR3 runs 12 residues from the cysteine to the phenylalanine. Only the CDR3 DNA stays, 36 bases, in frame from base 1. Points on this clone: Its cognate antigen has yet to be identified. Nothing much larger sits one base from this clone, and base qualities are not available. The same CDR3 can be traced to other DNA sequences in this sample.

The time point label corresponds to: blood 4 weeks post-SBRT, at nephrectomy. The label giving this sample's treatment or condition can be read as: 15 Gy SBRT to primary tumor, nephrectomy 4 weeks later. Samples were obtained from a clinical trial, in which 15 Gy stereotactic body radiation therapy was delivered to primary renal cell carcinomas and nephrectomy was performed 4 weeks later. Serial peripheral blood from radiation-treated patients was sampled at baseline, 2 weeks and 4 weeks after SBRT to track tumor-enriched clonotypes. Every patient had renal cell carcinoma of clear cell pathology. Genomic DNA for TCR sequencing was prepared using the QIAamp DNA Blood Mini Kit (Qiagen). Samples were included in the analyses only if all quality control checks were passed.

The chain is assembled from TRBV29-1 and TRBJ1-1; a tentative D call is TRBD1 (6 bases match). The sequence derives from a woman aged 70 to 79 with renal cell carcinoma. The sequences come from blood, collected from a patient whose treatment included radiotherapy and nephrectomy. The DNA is TGCAGCGGAGAACAGGGTGACACTGAAGCTTTCTTT. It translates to CSGEQGDTEAFF.